The clone carrying this TCR beta chain was observed many times. All unsorted peripheral T cells were captured because whole blood was used without fractionation. The RNA source was an approximately 2.4 ml peripheral blood draw. The data stem from a study of HIV-infected patients and healthy controls. cDNA was made from about 480 ng RNA using alpha and beta constant primers. Each of the alpha and beta chains got its own library through chain-specific third strand synthesis with indices. All rearrangements within a chain used one primer pair; cDNA molecules carried barcodes. MiXCR, applied by TCRdb to the 5' RACE reads, yields one record per CDR3 protein. The sample yields several thousand distinct CDR3 sequences, approximately 8.4% seen once. Germline CDR1 reads SGHAT; CDR2 reads FQNNGV. The CDR3 covers 15 residues. V was cut by 1 base and J by 8 bases, with 15 bases left in between.

The source of this sequence is an adult with HIV infection. Sequenced material: blood, taken before antiretroviral therapy. The V gene is TRBV11-2, the J gene TRBJ2-4; D is perhaps TRBD1 or TRBD2 (6 bases each). The CDR3 bases are TGTGCCAGCAGCTTAGTGCAGGGAAGGGGGGACATTCAGTACTTC. Residues: CASSLVQGRGDIQYF. Filled out from reference TRBV11-2 and TRBJ2-4, the complete variable domain reads EAGVAQSPRYKIIEKRQSVAFWCNPISGHATLYWYQQILGQGPKLLIQFQNNGVVDDSQLPKDRFSAERLKGVDSTLKIQPAKLEDSAVYLCASSLVQGRGDIQYFGAGTRLSVL.